This T cell receptor beta chain was recorded in a study of STAT5B mutations in CD4+ large granular lymphocyte leukemia. Original processing methods: Lowest detectable productive clonotype frequency was 2.59 x 10-5. Profiled with immunoSEQ multiplex PCR; TCRdb holds only in-frame clones, not every one. That table gives V, J and clone size, and the DNA gave D and trimming. The data contain approximately 24,000 clones, 78% of them singletons. Broader study findings: Higher CD4+ than CD8+ T-LGLL clonality might reflect small sample size.

Healthy controls were blood donor buffy coats. This clone was recorded once. Its antigen is undetermined. The sequence came from a human donor in good health. Specimen: CD4+ T cells from blood buffy coats.

The CDR3 bases are TGTGCCAGCAGCGCCGGGACTAGCGGGGATAATGAGCAGTTCTTC. The encoded protein is CASSAGTSGDNEQFF. The genes are TRBV4-2 and TRBJ2-1, with 13 bases lining up with TRBD2. CDR3 length equals 15 residues. From germline, CDR1 is LGHNA and CDR2 YNFKEQ. V trimming: 5 bases; J trimming: 7 bases; junction bases outside the gene matches: 5.